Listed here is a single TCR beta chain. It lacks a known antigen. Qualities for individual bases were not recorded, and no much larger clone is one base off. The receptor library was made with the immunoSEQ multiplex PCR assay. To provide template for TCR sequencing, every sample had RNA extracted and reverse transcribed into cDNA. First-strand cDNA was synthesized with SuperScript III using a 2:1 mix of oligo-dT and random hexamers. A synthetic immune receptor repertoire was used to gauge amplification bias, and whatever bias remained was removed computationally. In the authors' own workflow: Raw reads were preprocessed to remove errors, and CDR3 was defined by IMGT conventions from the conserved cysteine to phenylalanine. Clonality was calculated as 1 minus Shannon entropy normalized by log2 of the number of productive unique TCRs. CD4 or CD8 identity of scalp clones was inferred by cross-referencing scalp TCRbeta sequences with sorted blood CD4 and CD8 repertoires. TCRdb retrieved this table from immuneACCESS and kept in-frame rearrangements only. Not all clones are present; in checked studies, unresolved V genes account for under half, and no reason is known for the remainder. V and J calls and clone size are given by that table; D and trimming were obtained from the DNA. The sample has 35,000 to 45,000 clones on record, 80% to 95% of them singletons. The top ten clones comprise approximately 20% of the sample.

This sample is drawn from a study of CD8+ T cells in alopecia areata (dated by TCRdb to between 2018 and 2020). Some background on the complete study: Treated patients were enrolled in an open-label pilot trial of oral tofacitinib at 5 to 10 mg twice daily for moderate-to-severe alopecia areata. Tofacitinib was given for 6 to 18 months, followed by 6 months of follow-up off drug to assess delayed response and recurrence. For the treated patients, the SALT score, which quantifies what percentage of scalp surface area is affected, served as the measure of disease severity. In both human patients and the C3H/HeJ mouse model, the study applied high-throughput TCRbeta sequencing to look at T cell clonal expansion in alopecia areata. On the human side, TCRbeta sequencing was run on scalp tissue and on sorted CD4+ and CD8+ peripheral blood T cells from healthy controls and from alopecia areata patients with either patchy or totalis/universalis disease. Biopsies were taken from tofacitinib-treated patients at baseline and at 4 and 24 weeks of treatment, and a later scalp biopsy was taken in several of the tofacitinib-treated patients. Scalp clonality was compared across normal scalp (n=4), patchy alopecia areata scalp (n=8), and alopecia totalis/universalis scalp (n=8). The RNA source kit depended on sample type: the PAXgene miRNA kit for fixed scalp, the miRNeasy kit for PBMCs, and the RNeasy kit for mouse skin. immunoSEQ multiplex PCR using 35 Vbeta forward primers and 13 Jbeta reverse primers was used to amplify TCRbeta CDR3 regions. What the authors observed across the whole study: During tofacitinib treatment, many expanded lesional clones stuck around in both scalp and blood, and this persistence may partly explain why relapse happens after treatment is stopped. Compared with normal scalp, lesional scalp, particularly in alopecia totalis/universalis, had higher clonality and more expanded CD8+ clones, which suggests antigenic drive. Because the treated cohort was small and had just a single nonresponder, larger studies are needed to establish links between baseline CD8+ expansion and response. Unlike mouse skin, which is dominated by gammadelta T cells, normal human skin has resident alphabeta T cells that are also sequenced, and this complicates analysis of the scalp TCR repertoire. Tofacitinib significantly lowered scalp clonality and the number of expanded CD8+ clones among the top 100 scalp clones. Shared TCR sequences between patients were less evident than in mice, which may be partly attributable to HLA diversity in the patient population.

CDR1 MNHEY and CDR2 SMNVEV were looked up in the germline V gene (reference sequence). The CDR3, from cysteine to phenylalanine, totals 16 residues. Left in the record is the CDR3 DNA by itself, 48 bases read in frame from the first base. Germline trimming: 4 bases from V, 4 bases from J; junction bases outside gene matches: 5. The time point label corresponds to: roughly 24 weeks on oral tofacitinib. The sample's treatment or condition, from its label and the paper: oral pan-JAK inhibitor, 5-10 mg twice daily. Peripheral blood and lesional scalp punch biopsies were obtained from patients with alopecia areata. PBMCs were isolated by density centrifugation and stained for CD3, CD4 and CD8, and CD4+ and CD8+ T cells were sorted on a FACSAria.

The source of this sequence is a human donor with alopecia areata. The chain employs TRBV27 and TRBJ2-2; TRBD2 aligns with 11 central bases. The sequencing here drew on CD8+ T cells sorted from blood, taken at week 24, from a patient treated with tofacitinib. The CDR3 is CASSSLAGGLTGELFF. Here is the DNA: TGTGCCAGCAGTTCGTTAGCGGGGGGGCTCACCGGGGAGCTGTTTTTT.